Listed below are T cell receptor beta chains from one sample, sequenced in a study of blood T cell repertoires in COVID-19. Sequencing was performed with immunoSEQ multiplex PCR; in TCRdb, only in-frame clones are kept and a portion is missing. Here the sample spans 320,000 or so clones, roughly 87% being singletons. The sequencing input was PBMCs or T cells enriched from blood (not recorded which). All receptors derive from a woman aged 25 to 45 who had recovered from COVID-19. CDR3s include the opening cysteine and the closing phenylalanine or tryptophan. The D gene is left open where the match is weak. The size entry is marked missing in some rows and otherwise reads once, few, many or a size class.

V	D	J	size	DNA	CDR3
TRBV7-2	NA	TRBJ1-2	few	TGTGCCAGCAGCTACACTGACAGGTCAGCTAACTATGGCTACACCTTC	CASSYTDRSANYGYTF
TRBV29-1	TRBD1	TRBJ1-2	NA	TGCAGCGTTGGGACACTCGGGACAGTTCGTAACTATGGCTACACCTTC	CSVGTLGTVRNYGYTF
TRBV19	TRBD1	TRBJ2-5	NA	TGTGCCAGTAGTCGGGACAGGGAAGAGACCCAGTACTTC	CASSRDREETQYF
TRBV28	NA	TRBJ2-5	NA	TGTGCCAGCAGCGATAGGACACTCCGGCCGGGAGAGACCCAGTACTTC	CASSDRTLRPGETQYF
TRBV7-9	TRBD2	TRBJ2-4	NA	TGTGCCAGCAGCGGAAGCGGGGGCCTCGTCCAAAACATTCAGTACTTC	CASSGSGGLVQNIQYF
TRBV6-5	TRBD2	TRBJ2-1	NA	TGTGCCAGCAGTCCCCCCGGGACTAGCTCGGATGAGCAGTTCTTC	CASSPPGTSSDEQFF
TRBV5-1	TRBD1	TRBJ1-1	NA	TGCGCCAGCAGCGAAATACAGGGGAACCTGAACACTGAAGCTTTCTTT	CASSEIQGNLNTEAFF
TRBV9	TRBD2	TRBJ2-3	once	TGTGCCAGCAGCGTAGGCCCCGGGGGGAGCACAGATACGCAGTATTTT	CASSVGPGGSTDTQYF
TRBV28	TRBD1	TRBJ1-5	NA	TGTGCCAGCAGTAGACAGGGGTTCCTTCAGCCCCAGCATTTT	CASSRQGFLQPQHF
TRBV5-1	NA	TRBJ1-4	once	TGCGCCAGCAGCTTGGAGGGGACAACTAATGAAAAACTGTTTTTT	CASSLEGTTNEKLFF
TRBV30	NA	TRBJ1-1	NA	TGTGCCTGGACTCGGGTTGAAGCTTTCTTT	CAWTRVEAFF
TRBV28	TRBD2	TRBJ2-1	NA	TGTGCCAGCACCATGACTAGCGGGGGGGGCAATGAGCAGTTCTTC	CASTMTSGGGNEQFF
TRBV7-2	TRBD2	TRBJ2-3	NA	TGTGCCAGCAGCCTGGGACTAGCGGGGGGCCGCTTTAGCACAGATACGCAGTATTTT	CASSLGLAGGRFSTDTQYF
TRBV15	NA	TRBJ2-7	NA	TGTGCCACCAGCAGAGAGTCCCCGACAGTCCGAAGCTCCTACGAGCAGTACTTC	CATSRESPTVRSSYEQYF
TRBV3-1/TRBV3-2	NA	TRBJ1-1	few	TGTGCCAGCAGCCGAGGAGGGGCCACTGAAGCTTTCTTT	CASSRGGATEAFF
TRBV9	TRBD1	TRBJ1-1	once	TGTGCCAGCAGCGTAGGCCCGACCCCTACAGGGGTTACTGAAGCTTTCTTT	CASSVGPTPTGVTEAFF
TRBV18	TRBD2	TRBJ2-7	NA	TGTGCCAGCTCACCCAGCGGGGGGTCCTCCTACGAGCAGTACTTC	CASSPSGGSSYEQYF
TRBV13	NA	TRBJ1-5	NA	TGTGCCAGCAGCTCTGGGGGGGGTGAGCAGCCCCAGCATTTT	CASSSGGGEQPQHF
TRBV5-1	NA	TRBJ2-6	NA	TGCGCCAGCAGCCTGGACAGAACCCCTGGGGCCAACGTCCTGACTTTC	CASSLDRTPGANVLTF
TRBV7-9	NA	TRBJ2-2	NA	TGTGCCAGTACCTTACCAACAGGGCGGACCGGGGAGCTGTTTTTT	CASTLPTGRTGELFF
TRBV5-4	TRBD1	TRBJ2-7	NA	TGTGCCAGCAGCTTGGCGTCCACAGGGGACTACGAGCAGTACTTC	CASSLASTGDYEQYF
TRBV14	NA	TRBJ2-1	NA	TGTGCCAGCAGCCGACTAGGGACAGTCAATGAGCAGTTCTTC	CASSRLGTVNEQFF
TRBV28	NA	TRBJ1-1	NA	TGTGCCAGCAGTTTCGGGGGTCCCACTGAAGCTTTCTTT	CASSFGGPTEAFF
TRBV6-2/TRBV6-3	NA	TRBJ1-1	NA	TGTGCCAGCAGTTACGGGCCCCGTGAAGCTTTCTTT	CASSYGPREAFF
TRBV3-1/TRBV3-2	TRBD1	TRBJ1-2	NA	TGTGCCAGCAGCCGCGCCGGGACAGGAAACTATGGCTACACCTTC	CASSRAGTGNYGYTF
TRBV7-9	TRBD2	TRBJ2-1	NA	TGTGCCAGCAGCGGGGTAGCGGGGGCCTACAATGAGCAGTTCTTC	CASSGVAGAYNEQFF
TRBV4-1	TRBD2	TRBJ2-1	NA	TGCGCCAGCAGCCCGGGACTAGTGTCCAACAATGAGCAGTTCTTC	CASSPGLVSNNEQFF